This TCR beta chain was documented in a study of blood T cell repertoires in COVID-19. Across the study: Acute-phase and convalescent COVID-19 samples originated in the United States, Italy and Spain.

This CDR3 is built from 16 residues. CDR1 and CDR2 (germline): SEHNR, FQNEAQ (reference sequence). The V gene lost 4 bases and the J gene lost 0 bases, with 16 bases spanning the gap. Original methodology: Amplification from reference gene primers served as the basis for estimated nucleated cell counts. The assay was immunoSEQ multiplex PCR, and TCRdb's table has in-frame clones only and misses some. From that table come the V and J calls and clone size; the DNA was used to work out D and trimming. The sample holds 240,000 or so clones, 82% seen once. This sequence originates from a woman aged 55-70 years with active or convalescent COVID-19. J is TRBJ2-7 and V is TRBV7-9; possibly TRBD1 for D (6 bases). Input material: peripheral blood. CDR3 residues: CASSSLTGLTSYEQYF. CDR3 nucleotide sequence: TGTGCCAGCAGCTCCCTGACAGGCCTTACCTCCTACGAGCAGTACTTC.